This T cell receptor (beta chain) was identified in a study of cytomegalovirus exposure and HLA in healthy donors. The PCR contained 60 Vbeta and 13 Jbeta primers. Sequenced by immunoSEQ multiplex PCR; TCRdb stores in-frame clones only, minus some. The sample holds over 70,000 clones, 65% to 75% seen once. CDR1 SQVTM and CDR2 ANQGSEA come from the germline V gene. With 4 bases removed from V and 8 bases from J, the gap between germline ends came to 14 bases. The CDR3 length is 13 residues. This chain links TRBV29-1 with TRBJ1-4; maybe TRBD1 (6 bases). What was sequenced was PBMCs. The TCR originated in a man between 25 and 39 years old in good health and CMV-seropositive. The CDR3 loop is CSVAGAQGEKLFF. DNA for the CDR3: TGCAGCGTTGCAGGGGCCCAGGGGGAAAAACTGTTTTTT.